A selection of T cell receptor beta chains follows, all from one sample in a study of OX40 agonist ivuxolimab in advanced cancers. TCRdb's copy holds only in-frame clones and misses some; the assay was immunoSEQ multiplex PCR. There are 65,000 to 100,000 clones in the sample; 70% to 90% occur only once, and less than 0.85% lies in the top ten. Sequencing used CD4+ or CD8+ T cells sorted from blood, obtained in a trial of the OX40 agonist ivuxolimab. The origin of the receptors is an adult with an advanced solid tumor such as melanoma, head and neck, liver or kidney cancer. The CDR3 runs from the conserved cysteine through the conserved F or W. Each record gives: clone size, J gene, CDR3 length, V gene, CDR3 protein. Clone size appears in some rows only: once, few, many, or a class for an expanded clone.

-,TRBJ2-1,15,TRBV7-2,CASSSTVQPNNEQLF
-,TRBJ2-3,14,TRBV4-2,CASSQELSEYTQYF
-,TRBJ2-2,12,TRBV2,CASSEYTGELFF
-,TRBJ2-3,17,TRBV5-1,CASSLQTGTRGTDTQYF
-,TRBJ1-5,14,TRBV30,CAWAAGTYNQPQHF
-,TRBJ1-5,15,TRBV19,CASSMGDRVNQPQHF
-,TRBJ2-3,20,TRBV7-3,CASSLRVAGGGGLGADTQYF
-,TRBJ2-3,17,TRBV9,CASSVVGLVGSTDTQYF
-,TRBJ2-2,18,TRBV9,CASSPHLGGGGGTGELFF
-,TRBJ2-7,16,TRBV7-8,CASSRSGGPSSYEQYF
once,TRBJ2-1,15,TRBV11-3,CASSLGQGYGNEQFF
-,TRBJ2-7,16,TRBV9,CASSATGGQSRDEQYF
-,TRBJ2-7,14,TRBV11-3,CASSSRTGRGEQYF
-,TRBJ2-1,11,TRBV20-1,CSPTGSNEQFF
-,TRBJ2-1,15,TRBV14,CASSQGISGTNEQFF
-,TRBJ2-1,15,TRBV18,CASSLGLASYNEQFF
-,TRBJ2-7,11,TRBV14,CASSLFRDLFF
-,TRBJ2-2,16,TRBV10-3,CAITETGNLGTGELFF
-,TRBJ2-2,16,TRBV7-3,CASSLRSGSRTGELFF
few,TRBJ2-3,17,TRBV19,CASSITAGGPDTDTQYF
-,TRBJ2-1,12,TRBV28,CASRGAVVEQFF
-,TRBJ1-2,12,TRBV19,CASSIRQYGYTF
-,TRBJ1-1,15,TRBV19,CASSIEGRGNTEAFF
-,TRBJ2-5,14,TRBV27,CASSPRTGGETQYF
few,TRBJ2-3,16,TRBV27,CASRYRWSEITDTQYF
-,TRBJ2-3,13,TRBV19,CASSITATDTQYF
-,TRBJ1-5,15,TRBV19,CASTQLDSGNQPQHF
-,TRBJ2-3,14,TRBV11-1,CASSYIAGTDTQYF
-,TRBJ2-7,15,TRBV7-2,CASSWGLAGVGFEYF
-,TRBJ1-2,12,TRBV28,CASRGGSKGYTF
-,TRBJ1-3,15,TRBV2,CASSELGGSGNTIYF
-,TRBJ2-1,11,TRBV20-1,CSARYSREQFF
-,TRBJ1-2,15,TRBV6-6,CASSYEGGRIYGYTF
-,TRBJ2-7,14,TRBV15,CATSRSGFAYEQYF
-,TRBJ2-1,16,TRBV2,CASSDQGGGSYNEQFF
once,TRBJ2-3,13,TRBV7-8,CASSPGSTDTQYF
-,TRBJ2-3,14,TRBV18,CASSPPAAPDTQYF
-,TRBJ2-2,13,TRBV7-3,CASSLRRAGELFF
-,TRBJ2-1,14,TRBV28,CASTTGGAYNEQFF
-,TRBJ2-7,15,TRBV4-1,CASSRLAGSSYEQYF
-,TRBJ2-7,14,TRBV21-1,CASSAGGYDGEQYF
-,TRBJ2-1,15,TRBV11-2,CASSLGSPGLDEQFF
-,TRBJ2-7,13,TRBV5-4,CASSLPDSYEQYF
once,TRBJ2-7,14,TRBV5-1,CASSLGAGGYEQYF
-,TRBJ1-1,14,TRBV7-9,CASSLGRGNTEAFF
once,TRBJ2-7,17,TRBV29-1,CSVEDPPGLAGGYGQYF
-,TRBJ2-5,14,TRBV7-2,CASSFVRGRETQYF
-,TRBJ1-1,13,TRBV5-5,CASSTGQNTEAFF
-,TRBJ1-1,15,TRBV12-5,CASGLPLIQNTEAFF
once,TRBJ2-5,14,TRBV7-7,CASGSGTSQETQYF
-,TRBJ2-5,14,TRBV29-1,CSLSPGAIGETQYF
-,TRBJ2-1,15,TRBV6-5,CASSYPGQVVREQFF
-,TRBJ2-2,15,TRBV11-3,CASSSGTANTGELFF
-,TRBJ1-3,17,TRBV7-2,CASSLNQAGPSGNTIYF
-,TRBJ2-3,16,TRBV7-3,CASSSPDRGATDTQYF
-,TRBJ2-5,14,TRBV19,CASSPPGQGETQYF
-,TRBJ2-7,10,TRBV28,CASSSDEQYF
-,TRBJ2-1,15,TRBV19,CASSKDKSRSNEQFF
-,TRBJ1-2,13,TRBV6-1,CASSDFPPSGYTF